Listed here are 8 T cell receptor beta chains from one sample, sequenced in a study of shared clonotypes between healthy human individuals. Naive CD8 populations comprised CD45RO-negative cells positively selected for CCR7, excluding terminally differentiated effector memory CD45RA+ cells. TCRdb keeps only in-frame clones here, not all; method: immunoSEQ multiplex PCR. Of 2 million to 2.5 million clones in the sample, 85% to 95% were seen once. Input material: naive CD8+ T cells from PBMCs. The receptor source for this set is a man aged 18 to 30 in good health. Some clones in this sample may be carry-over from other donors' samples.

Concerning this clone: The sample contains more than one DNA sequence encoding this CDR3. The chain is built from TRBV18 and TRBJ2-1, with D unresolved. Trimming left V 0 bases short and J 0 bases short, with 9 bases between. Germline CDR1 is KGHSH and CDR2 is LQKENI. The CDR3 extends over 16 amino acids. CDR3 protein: CASSPPAVSSYNEQFF. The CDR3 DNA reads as TGTGCCAGCTCACCACCGGCGGTGAGCTCCTACAATGAGCAGTTCTTC. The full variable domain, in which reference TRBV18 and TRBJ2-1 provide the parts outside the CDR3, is NAGVMQNPRHLVRRRGQEARLRCSPMKGHSHVYWYRQLPEEGLKFMVYLQKENIIDESGMPKERFSAEFPKEGPSILRIQQVVRGDSAAYFCASSPPAVSSYNEQFFGPGTRLTVL.

The CDR3 bases are TGTGCCAGCAGTGACTCACCCTTTCAGCCCCAGCATTTT. This codes for CASSDSPFQPQHF. The chain carries TRBV2 and TRBJ1-5; no clear D. The germline V gene has CDR1 SNHLY and CDR2 FYNNEI. Trimming removed 3 bases from V and 6 bases from J, with 9 bases in between. The CDR3 loop spans 13 amino acids.

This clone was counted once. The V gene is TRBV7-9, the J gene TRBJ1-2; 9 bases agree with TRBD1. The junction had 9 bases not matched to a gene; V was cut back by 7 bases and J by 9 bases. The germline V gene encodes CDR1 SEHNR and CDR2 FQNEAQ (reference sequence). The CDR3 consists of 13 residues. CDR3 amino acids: CASTNRDRVRYTF. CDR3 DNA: TGTGCCAGCACCAACAGGGACAGGGTCCGCTACACCTTC.

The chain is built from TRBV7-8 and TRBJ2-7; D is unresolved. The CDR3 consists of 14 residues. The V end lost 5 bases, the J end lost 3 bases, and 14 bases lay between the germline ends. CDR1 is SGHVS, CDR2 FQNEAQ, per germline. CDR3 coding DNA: TGTGCCAGCAGCCCCTCGTTGGTGGACTACGAGCAGTACTTC. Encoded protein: CASSPSLVDYEQYF.

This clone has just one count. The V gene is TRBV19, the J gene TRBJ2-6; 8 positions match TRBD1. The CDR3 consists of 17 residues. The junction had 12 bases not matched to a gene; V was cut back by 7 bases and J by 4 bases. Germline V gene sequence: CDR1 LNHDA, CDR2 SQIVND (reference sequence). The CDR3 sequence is CASTRRQGAMGANVLTF. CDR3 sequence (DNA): TGTGCCAGTACCCGCCGGCAGGGGGCTATGGGGGCCAACGTCCTGACTTTC.

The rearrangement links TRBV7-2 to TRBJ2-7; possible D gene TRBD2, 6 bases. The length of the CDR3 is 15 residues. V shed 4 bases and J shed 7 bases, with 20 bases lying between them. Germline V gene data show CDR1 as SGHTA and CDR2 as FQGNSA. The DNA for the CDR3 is TGTGCCAGCAGCTCCGTTATCGGGAGAGAGGGTGAGCAGTACTTC. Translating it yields CASSSVIGREGEQYF. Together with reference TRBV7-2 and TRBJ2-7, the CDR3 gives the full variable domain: GAGVSQSPSNKVTEKGKDVELRCDPISGHTALYWYRQSLGQGLEFLIYFQGNSAPDKSGLPSDRFSAERTGGSVSTLTIQRTQQEDSAVYLCASSSVIGREGEQYFGPGTRLTVT.

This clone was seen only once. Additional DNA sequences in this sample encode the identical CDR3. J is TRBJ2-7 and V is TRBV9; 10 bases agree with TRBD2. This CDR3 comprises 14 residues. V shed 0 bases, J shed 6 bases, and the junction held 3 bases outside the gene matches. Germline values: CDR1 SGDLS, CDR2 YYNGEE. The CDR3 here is CASSVGLAGVEQYF. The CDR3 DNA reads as TGTGCCAGCAGCGTAGGGCTAGCGGGAGTCGAGCAGTACTTC.

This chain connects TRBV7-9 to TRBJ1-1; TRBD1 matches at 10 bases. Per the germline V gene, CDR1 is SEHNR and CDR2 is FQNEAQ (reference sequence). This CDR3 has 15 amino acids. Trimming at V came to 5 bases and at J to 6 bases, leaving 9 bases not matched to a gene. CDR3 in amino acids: CASSLTTGGPSEAFF. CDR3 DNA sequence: TGTGCCAGCAGCCTAACGACAGGGGGCCCCTCTGAAGCTTTCTTT.